This TCR beta chain originates from a study of blood T cell repertoires in COVID-19. Study-level background: The analysed material was cDNA or gDNA that came from T cells, B-cell-depleted T cells, or PBMCs.

Patients from Seattle were sampled longitudinally, starting during active infection. Germline loops: CDR1 SQVTM, CDR2 ANQGSEA. V was pared by 4 bases and J by 0 bases, with 11 bases of the junction left unmatched. The length of the CDR3 is 16 residues. In the source study's methods: Amplifying reference gene primers gave estimates of nucleated cell counts. Clones were sequenced by immunoSEQ multiplex PCR, and TCRdb holds only the in-frame ones, with some missing. Clone size and V and J calls were adopted from that table, with D and trimming inferred from the DNA. The sample comprises under 250,000 clones, 85% to 90% of which are singletons, and approximately 2.6% rests with the top ten.

This TCR derives from a man aged 30-40 years with COVID-19, enrolled during active disease. The sequencing sample was made of peripheral blood. This chain uses TRBV29-1 with TRBJ1-1; the match to TRBD1 covers 7 bases. The CDR3 DNA is TGCAGCGTTGCTTGGACAGGAACCTTGATGAACACTGAAGCTTTCTTT. Translated: CSVAWTGTLMNTEAFF.